These 5 T cell receptor beta chains share one sample of origin, sequenced in a study of CD8+ T cells in alopecia areata. RNA was extracted and reverse transcribed into cDNA as the sequencing template. The protocol was immunoSEQ multiplex PCR, while the TCRdb copy is restricted to in-frame clones and leaves out a portion. Of some 240,000 clones listed, more than 45% are singletons. The sample here was CD4+ T cells sorted from blood, taken at week 0. Receptor source: a human donor with alopecia areata.

The table lists this clone with a few counts. This specimen includes other DNA sequences encoding the same CDR3. The V and J genes are TRBV5-1 and TRBJ1-1; D unclear. Trimming took 0 bases from V and 2 from J, leaving 2 bases between them. CDR1 and CDR2 from the germline V gene are SGHRS and YFSETQ. The CDR3 runs 12 residues. This CDR3 is CASSLANTEAFF. DNA of the CDR3: TGCGCCAGCAGCTTGGCCAACACTGAAGCTTTCTTT.

In this sample, this clone turned up many times. This chain uses TRBV4-2 with TRBJ1-2; D call uncertain. V was clipped by 0 bases and J by 4 bases, with 12 bases between them. CDR3 size: 15 residues. Looked up from germline, CDR1 is LGHNA and CDR2 is YNFKEQ. The CDR3 here is CASSQDKGRFYGYTF. The CDR3 DNA follows: TGTGCCAGCAGCCAAGATAAAGGGCGTTTCTATGGCTACACCTTC.

This clone was picked up a small number of times. The V gene is TRBV29-1, the J gene TRBJ2-3, with no clear D. V dropped 8 bases and J dropped 1 base, with 13 bases sitting between them. Germline CDR1 SQVTM, CDR2 ANQGSEA. The CDR3 spans 13 residues. CDR3 in amino acids: CSITGLGTDTQYF. The CDR3 DNA sequence: TGCAGCATCACTGGGCTAGGCACAGATACGCAGTATTTT.

The V call is TRBV7-2, the J call TRBJ1-2, with D tentatively TRBD1 (5 bases). This CDR3 comprises 13 residues. Germline CDR1 is SGHTA and CDR2 is FQGNSA. The V end lost 2 bases, the J end lost 3 bases, and 7 bases lay between the germline ends. In DNA form, the CDR3 reads TGTGCCAGCAGCTTAAGGGGAGACTATGGCTACACCTTC. Protein product: CASSLRGDYGYTF. Variable domain in full (rest from reference TRBV7-2 and TRBJ1-2): GAGVSQSPSNKVTEKGKDVELRCDPISGHTALYWYRQSLGQGLEFLIYFQGNSAPDKSGLPSDRFSAERTGGSVSTLTIQRTQQEDSAVYLCASSLRGDYGYTFGSGTRLTVV.

This chain links TRBV7-9 with TRBJ2-3; D is possibly TRBD2 (5 bases). This CDR3 contains 14 residues. Trimming took off 5 bases at V and 4 bases at J, with 13 bases between the two ends. Looked up from germline, CDR1 is SEHNR and CDR2 is FQNEAQ (reference sequence). The CDR3 spells CASSPEGFADTQYF. The CDR3 nucleotides read TGTGCCAGCAGCCCTGAGGGTTTTGCAGATACGCAGTATTTT.